What follows describes a single TCR beta chain. Its antigen is not known. This record belongs to a study of T cell responses to AZD1222 COVID-19 vaccine. Study at large: Whether given at about 4 or about 12 weeks, second doses were pooled.

Germline values: CDR1 SGDLS, CDR2 YYNGEE. This CDR3 is built from 13 residues. The ends were cut back, 3 bases at V and 12 bases at J, with 13 bases in the middle. Overall study findings and caveats: Mostly white British, mostly female donors; authors suggested clonal diversity may be underestimated. Recipients of two AZD1222 doses showed rising Spike-specific TCR breadth and depth.

The assay was immunoSEQ multiplex PCR, and TCRdb's table has in-frame clones only and misses some. In the table there are about 83,000 clones, about 82% of which are singletons. The genes are TRBV9 and TRBJ1-6; D uncertain. This receptor was identified in an adult in good health. Sequences were derived from peripheral blood, sampled on day 0 of AZD1222 vaccination. CDR3 DNA sequence: TGTGCCAGCAGCGCCCGCATCACCGGACCCCTCCACTTT. Its translation: CASSARITGPLHF.